This TCR beta chain emerged from a study of tumor-infiltrating lymphocytes in primary liver carcinoma (dated by TCRdb to about 2017). In terms of the full investigation: Surgical resection was performed in China between November 2015 and early 2016 on four or five patients with histopathologically diagnosed primary liver carcinoma. The five patients, three men and two women aged 30 to 69 years, had hepatocellular carcinoma (four) or combined HCC and intrahepatic cholangiocarcinoma (one). The five patients had tumors staged T1-T3 N0M0, with maximum diameters ranging from 4.2 to 10 cm. Roughly 3.5 to 7.5 million productive TCRbeta reads were obtained per sample, and no significant difference in read depth was found between tissue types. TCRbeta repertoire sequencing, expression microarrays and whole-exome sequencing were combined in the study across five regions of each liver tumor, with adjacent normal tissue and blood also included. A total of 35 specimens from 5 patients went through TCRbeta repertoire sequencing, namely 25 tumor regions, 5 adjacent noncancerous liver tissues and 5 peripheral blood samples. High reproducibility was observed for the technical replicate repertoires, with mean shared-clone rates around 0.9 and correlation coefficients above 0.95.

Many counts were recorded for this clonotype. Its specific antigen is unknown. No much larger clone is present one base from it, and per-base qualities are unavailable. Results and caveats for the whole study, not just this receptor: Comparison of CD4+ and CD8+ T cell repertoires was precluded by the use of bulk unsorted samples. With just a few patients in the study, the authors point out that the findings should be validated in a larger study. The top 250 clones accounted for a significantly greater share of the repertoire in tumors than in blood (p = 0.039). Repertoire overlap was higher between tumor regions (mean approximately 36%) than tumor-adjacent (around 17%) or tumor-blood (about 14%) pairs, consistent with antigen-driven expansion. Because only the TCR beta chain was sequenced and unpaired alpha chains were not captured, true repertoire diversity is likely underestimated.

Spanning cysteine to phenylalanine, the CDR3 consists of 15 amino acids. The kept DNA is CDR3 alone, 45 bases in frame from the first base. V lost 6 bases and J lost 1 base; the stretch between them is 13 bases long. As encoded in the germline V gene, CDR1 is ENHRY while CDR2 is SYGVKD. Blood RNA was extracted from unsorted whole blood with TRIzol reagent; germline DNA came from the DNeasy Blood & Tissue kit. Chronic HBV infection was present in the patients, and the patients were treatment-naive at sampling. Before surgery, roughly 4.2 milliliters of peripheral blood were drawn into K2EDTA tubes. A constant-region primer and ProtoScript II reverse transcriptase were used to reverse-transcribe TCRbeta-specific cDNA from about 530 ng total RNA. Construction of the TCRbeta libraries relied on three nested rounds of multiplex PCR, following a slightly modified ARM-PCR procedure. The first two PCR rounds used multiplex TRBV1-TRBV30 forward primers with a Cbeta reverse primer, each for roughly 10 cycles. Sample barcodes and Illumina adapters were added in a final 25-cycle PCR with Deep VentR polymerase. Before sequencing, amplicons between 200 and 500 bp were purified from gel using a QIAquick gel extraction kit. An Illumina HiSeq 2500 was used to sequence the TCRbeta amplicons with 250-bp paired-end reads. Concerning the study's data processing: Quality trimming of reads was performed with Trimmomatic v0.33, and paired reads were merged with FLASH v1.2.11 so that full CDR3 sequences could be recovered. MiGEC v1.2.1b assigned V, D and J germline segments to the rearranged TCRbeta sequences. Clonotype statistics, along with Shannon-Wiener diversity indices, were calculated using VDJtools v1.0.0. Except for diversity analysis, only each sample's 250 most abundant clonotypes were used in subsequent analyses to reduce sampling bias. TCRdb applied fastp at Q25 and MiXCR to the public reads, then kept only in-frame beta chains. Records with the same CDR3 protein are collapsed into one entry carrying the most frequent genes and DNA. These V and J calls rely on TCRdb rather than the paper's analysis. This sample lists fewer than 350,000 distinct CDR3 sequences; less than 75% were detected once. Of the sample, roughly 9% falls within the top ten clones.

The rearrangement combines TRBV10-3 with TRBJ2-1; a tentative D call is TRBD2 (5 bases match). This receptor was obtained from a man in his forties with primary liver carcinoma and hepatitis B virus infection. Sequencing input: peripheral blood. DNA sequence: TGTGCCATCAGCCCGACTATCCAATCCTACAATGAGCAGTTCTTC. This is translated as CAISPTIQSYNEQFF.